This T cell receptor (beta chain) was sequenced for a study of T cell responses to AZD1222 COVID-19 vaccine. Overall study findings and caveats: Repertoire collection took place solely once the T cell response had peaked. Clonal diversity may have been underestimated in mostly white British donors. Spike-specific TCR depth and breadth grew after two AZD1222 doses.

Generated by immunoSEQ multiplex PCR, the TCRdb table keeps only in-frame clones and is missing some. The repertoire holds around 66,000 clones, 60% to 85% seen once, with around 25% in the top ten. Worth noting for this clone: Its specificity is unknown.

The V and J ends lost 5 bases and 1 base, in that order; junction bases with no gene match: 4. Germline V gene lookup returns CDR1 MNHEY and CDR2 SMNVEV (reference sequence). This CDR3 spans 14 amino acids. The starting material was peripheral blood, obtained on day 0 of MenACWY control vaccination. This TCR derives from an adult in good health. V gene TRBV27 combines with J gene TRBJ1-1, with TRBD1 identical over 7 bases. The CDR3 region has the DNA TGTGCCAGCAGTCCGGGGACAGCGAACACTGAAGCTTTCTTT. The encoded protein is CASSPGTANTEAFF.